This T cell receptor beta chain was recovered during a study of blood T cell repertoires in COVID-19. Original data processing: Amplification of reference gene primers provided the estimated nucleated cell counts. Libraries were prepared by immunoSEQ multiplex PCR; TCRdb keeps only in-frame clonotypes and omits some of them. Clone size and V and J calls were adopted from that table, with D and trimming inferred from the DNA. This table has 55,000 to 65,000 clones, about nine tenths appearing once. Trimming took 0 bases from V and 4 from J, leaving 16 bases between them. The length of the CDR3 is 16 residues. Germline V gives CDR1 LGHNA, CDR2 YSLEER.

This chain links TRBV4-3 with TRBJ2-7; D perhaps matches TRBD2 (6 bases). The sequenced sample consisted of peripheral blood. This receptor was identified in a human donor in a cohort sampled during active COVID-19. As DNA, the CDR3 is TGCGCCAGCAGCCAAGATTGGGGCGGGATGCCGTACGAGCAGTACTTC. It is translated as CASSQDWGGMPYEQYF.